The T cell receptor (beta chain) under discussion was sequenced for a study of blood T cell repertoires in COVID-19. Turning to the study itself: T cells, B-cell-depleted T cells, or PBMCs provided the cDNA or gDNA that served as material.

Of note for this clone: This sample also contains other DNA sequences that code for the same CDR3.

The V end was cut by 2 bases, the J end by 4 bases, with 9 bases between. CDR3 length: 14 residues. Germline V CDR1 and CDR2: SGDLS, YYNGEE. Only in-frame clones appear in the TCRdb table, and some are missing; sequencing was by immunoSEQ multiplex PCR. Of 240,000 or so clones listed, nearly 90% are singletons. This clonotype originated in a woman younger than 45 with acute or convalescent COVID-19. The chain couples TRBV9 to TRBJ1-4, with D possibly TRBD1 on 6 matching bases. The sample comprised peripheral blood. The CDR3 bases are TGTGCCAGCAGCGTTGGACAGTTTAATGAAAAACTGTTTTTT. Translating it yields CASSVGQFNEKLFF.